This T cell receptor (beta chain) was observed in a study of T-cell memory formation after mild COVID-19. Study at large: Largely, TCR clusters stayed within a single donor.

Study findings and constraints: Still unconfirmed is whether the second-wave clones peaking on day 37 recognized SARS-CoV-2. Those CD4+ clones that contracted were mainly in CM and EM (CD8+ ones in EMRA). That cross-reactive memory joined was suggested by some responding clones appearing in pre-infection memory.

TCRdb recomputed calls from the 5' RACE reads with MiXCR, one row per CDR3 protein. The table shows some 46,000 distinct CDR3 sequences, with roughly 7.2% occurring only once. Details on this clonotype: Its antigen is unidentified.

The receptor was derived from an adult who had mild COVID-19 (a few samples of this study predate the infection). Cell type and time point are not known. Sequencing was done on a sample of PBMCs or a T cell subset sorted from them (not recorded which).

CDR3 in DNA: TGCGCCAGCAGCTTCGGGACAGGGGGATCAGGGACTGAAGCTTTCTTT. Translating gives CASSFGTGGSGTEAFF. This chain joins TRBV5-1 and TRBJ1-1, with 11 bases that match TRBD1. The CDR3 runs 16 residues. From germline, CDR1 is SGHRS and CDR2 YFSETQ. The junction had 8 bases not matched to a gene; V was cut back by 2 bases and J by 5 bases. The complete variable domain, with remaining parts taken from reference TRBV5-1 and TRBJ1-1, reads KAGVTQTPRYLIKTRGQQVTLSCSPISGHRSVSWYQQTPGQGLQFLFEYFSETQRNKGNFPGRFSGRQFSNSRSEMNVSTLELGDSALYLCASSFGTGGSGTEAFFGQGTRLTVV.